A single T cell receptor (beta chain) is shown here with its context. The antigen is not known. Germline CDR1 is MNHEY and CDR2 is SVGAGI. Trimming removed 8 bases from V and 8 bases from J, with 19 bases in between. This CDR3 has 14 residues. Clones were sequenced by immunoSEQ multiplex PCR, and TCRdb holds only the in-frame ones, with some missing. The table has about 28,000 clones, roughly 87% seen once. The sample originates from a study of T cells in localized non-small cell lung cancer. Study observations and caveats: Uninvolved neighboring lung showed the greatest T cell clonality, exceeding tumor. Because sequencing included only one region (of the tumor), heterogeneity remains possible.

J is TRBJ1-5 and V is TRBV6-5; D unresolved. This clonotype was obtained from a woman aged 40-75 years with stage I lung adenocarcinoma. Sequences were derived from peripheral blood, sampled before any cancer treatment. The CDR3 region is CASRSPAAGEPQHF. CDR3 DNA sequence: TGTGCCAGCCGTTCCCCGGCGGCTGGGGAGCCCCAGCATTTT.